This TCR beta chain was captured by sequencing in a study of OX40 agonist ivuxolimab in advanced cancers. Findings and limits, study-wide: There was clonal expansion of CD4+ and CD8+ blood T cells by week 6 at 0.1 to 3.0 mg/kg.

Remarks on this clone: The antigen remains unidentified.

The data were produced by immunoSEQ multiplex PCR, yet TCRdb's version contains in-frame clones alone and is incomplete. The sample shows about 77,000 clones, 94% of them seen only once. Losses at the gene ends were 3 bases for V and 0 bases for J; bases not matched to a gene: 10. Germline V gene lookup returns CDR1 MDHEN and CDR2 SYDVKM. The CDR3 contains 17 residues. The sequence came from an adult with an advanced solid tumor such as melanoma, head and neck, liver or kidney cancer. This sequence joins TRBV28 and TRBJ2-7, with 8 bases identical to TRBD1. Here the sequenced sample was CD4+ or CD8+ T cells sorted from blood, taken in a trial of the OX40 agonist ivuxolimab. As DNA, the CDR3 is TGTGCCAGCAGTTTGAGGACAGGGAAGATTAGCTCCTACGAGCAGTACTTC. This encodes CASSLRTGKISSYEQYF.